This T cell receptor (beta chain) was profiled in a study of CD8 T cell repertoires and HIV-1 epitope variants. Study overall: An uncultured baseline aliquot held 1M T cells. Whole-study findings and limits: Of 8 or 9 antigen-specific beta clonotypes, over 5 appeared to cross-react with escape variants.

Germline V CDR1 and CDR2: SSHAT, FNYEAQ (reference sequence). This CDR3 contains 14 residues. Trimming stripped 0 bases from V and 5 bases from J, with 10 bases between. As to this clone: What it recognizes is unknown.

Sequencing used immunoSEQ multiplex PCR; TCRdb keeps in-frame clones, though not all of them. This sample has several thousand clones, with 60% to 80% found just once. Material for sequencing was cultured CD8+ T cells derived from PBMCs. The clonotype was recovered from a male donor with HIV. The chain has TRBV7-7 and TRBJ2-5; D remains unclear. The chain's CDR3 is CASSLAPERETQYF. DNA of the CDR3: TGTGCCAGCAGCTTAGCTCCCGAGAGGGAGACCCAGTACTTC.